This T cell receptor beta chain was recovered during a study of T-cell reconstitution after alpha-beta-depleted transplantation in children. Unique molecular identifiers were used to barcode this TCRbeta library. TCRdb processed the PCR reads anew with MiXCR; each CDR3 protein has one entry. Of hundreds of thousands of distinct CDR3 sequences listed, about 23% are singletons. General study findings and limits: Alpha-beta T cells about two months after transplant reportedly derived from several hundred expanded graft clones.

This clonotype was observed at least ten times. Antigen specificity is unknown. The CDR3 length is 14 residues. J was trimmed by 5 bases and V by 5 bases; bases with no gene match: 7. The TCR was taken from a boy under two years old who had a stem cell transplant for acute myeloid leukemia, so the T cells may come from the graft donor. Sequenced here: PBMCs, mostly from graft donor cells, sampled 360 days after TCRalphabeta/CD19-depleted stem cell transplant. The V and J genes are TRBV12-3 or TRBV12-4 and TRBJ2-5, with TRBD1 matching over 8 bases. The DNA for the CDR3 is TGTGCCAGCAGTCCCGACAGGGGTAGGGAGACCCAGTACTTC. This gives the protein CASSPDRGRETQYF.